This TCR beta chain emerged from a study of T cell repertoires in cytomegalovirus infection. Study background: Based on public TCR beta signatures, there were indications of CMV infection and of a matching HLA type.

TCRdb re-derived calls from the reads in MiXCR, one entry per CDR3 protein. The table lists a few hundred thousand distinct CDR3 sequences, roughly 9.1% of them singletons, with more than 12% in the top ten. The CDR3 sequence is 15 residues long. V dropped 1 base and J dropped 4 bases, with 11 bases sitting between them. With respect to this clonotype: What it binds is not known.

Study-level findings and limits: Within the response measured ex vivo, HLA-C-restricted CMV-specific TCR beta clonotypes were dominant. Summed frequency of shared TCR beta families picked out CMV carriers who also had the relevant HLA.

Sequencing was performed on PBMCs. This TCR came from a human donor in good health (CMV status not recorded). Some clones in this sample may be carry-over from other donors' samples. The gene calls are TRBV12-3 or TRBV12-4 and TRBJ1-3, with a tentative D call TRBD1 (6 bases). The CDR3 bases are TGTGCCAGCAGTTTAGTCCAGGGGCAAGGAAACACCATATATTTT. Protein product: CASSLVQGQGNTIYF.